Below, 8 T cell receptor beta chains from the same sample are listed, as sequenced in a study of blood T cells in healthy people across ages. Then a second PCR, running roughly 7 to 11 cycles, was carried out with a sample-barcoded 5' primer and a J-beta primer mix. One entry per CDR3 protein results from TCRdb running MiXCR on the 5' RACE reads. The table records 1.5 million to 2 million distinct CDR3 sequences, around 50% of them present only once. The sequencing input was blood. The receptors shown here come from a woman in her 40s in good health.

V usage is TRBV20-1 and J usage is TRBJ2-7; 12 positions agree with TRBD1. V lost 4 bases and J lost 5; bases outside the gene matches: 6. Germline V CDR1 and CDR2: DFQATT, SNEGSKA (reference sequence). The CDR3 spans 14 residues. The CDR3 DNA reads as TGCAGTGCTACGGCGGGACAGGGGGCCAACGAGCAGTACTTC. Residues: CSATAGQGANEQYF.

CDR3 in DNA: TGCAGTGCTCAAGCGGGGGGTCCTTACACAGATACGCAGTATTTT. Its protein is CSAQAGGPYTDTQYF. The chain joins TRBV20-1 to TRBJ2-3, with 9 bases identical to TRBD2. This CDR3 contains 15 residues. CDR1 is DFQATT and CDR2 is SNEGSKA in the germline V gene (reference sequence). V shed 5 bases, J shed 2 bases, and the junction held 8 bases outside the gene matches.

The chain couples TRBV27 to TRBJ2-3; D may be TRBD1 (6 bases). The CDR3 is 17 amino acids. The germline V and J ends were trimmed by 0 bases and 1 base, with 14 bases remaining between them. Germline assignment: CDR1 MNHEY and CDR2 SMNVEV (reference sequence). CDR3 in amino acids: CASSLSPDRSRTDTQYF. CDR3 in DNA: TGTGCCAGCAGTTTATCACCGGACAGAAGCCGCACAGATACGCAGTATTTT.

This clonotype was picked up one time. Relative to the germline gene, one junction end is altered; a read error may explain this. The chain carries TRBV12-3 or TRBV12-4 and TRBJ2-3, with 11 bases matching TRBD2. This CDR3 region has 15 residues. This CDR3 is CVSILAGGPTDTQYF. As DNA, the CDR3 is TGTGTCAGCATCCTAGCGGGGGGCCCCACAGATACGCAGTATTTT.

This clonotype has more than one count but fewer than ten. Here the CDR3 DNA reads TGCAGCGTTTCTAGCGGGGTCTATGAGCAGTTCTTC. Its protein product is CSVSSGVYEQFF. The chain uses TRBV29-1 and TRBJ2-1, with TRBD2 matching 9 bases. After removal of 5 bases from V and 8 bases from J, the junction contained 4 bases not matched to a gene. Looked up from germline, CDR1 is SQVTM and CDR2 is ANQGSEA. CDR3 length equals 12 residues.

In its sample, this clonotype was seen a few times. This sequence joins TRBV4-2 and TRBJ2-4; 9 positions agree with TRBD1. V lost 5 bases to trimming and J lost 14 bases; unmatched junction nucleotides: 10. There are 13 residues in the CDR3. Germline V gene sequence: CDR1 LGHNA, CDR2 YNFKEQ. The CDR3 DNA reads TGTGCCAGCAGCACACAAGATAGGACAGGGGAGTACTTC. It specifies CASSTQDRTGEYF.

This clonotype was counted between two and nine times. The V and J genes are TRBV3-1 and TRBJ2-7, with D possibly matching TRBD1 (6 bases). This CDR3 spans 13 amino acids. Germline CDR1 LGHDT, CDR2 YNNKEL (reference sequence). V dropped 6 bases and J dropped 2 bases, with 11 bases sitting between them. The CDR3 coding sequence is TGTGCCAGCAGAGACAGGTCTACCTACGAGCAGTACTTC. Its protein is CASRDRSTYEQYF.

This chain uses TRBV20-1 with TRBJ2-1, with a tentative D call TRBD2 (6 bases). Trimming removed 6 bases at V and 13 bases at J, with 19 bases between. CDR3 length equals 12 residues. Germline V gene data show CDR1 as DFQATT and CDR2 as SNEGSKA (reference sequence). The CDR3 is CSATPGGETQFF. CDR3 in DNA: TGCAGTGCAACCCCGGGCGGGGAGACCCAGTTCTTC.